This T cell receptor beta chain was sequenced for a study of CD8+ T cells in alopecia areata. Study details: Treated patients were given 5 to 10 mg oral tofacitinib twice daily.

cDNA serving as the sequencing template came from extracted, reverse transcribed RNA. The data were produced by immunoSEQ multiplex PCR, yet TCRdb's version contains in-frame clones alone and is incomplete. The repertoire holds fewer than 250,000 clones, with around 64% as singletons. Indicated treatment: oral pan-JAK inhibitor, 5-10 mg twice daily. CDR1 and CDR2 (germline): LGHNA, YNFKEQ. The V end was cut by 1 base, the J end by 3 bases, with 7 bases between. CDR3 length: 14 amino acids. The chain employs TRBV4-2 and TRBJ1-5; the D is unclear. The receptor comes from a human donor with alopecia areata. Sample: CD4+ T cells sorted from blood, taken around week 49, from a patient treated with tofacitinib. CDR3 bases: TGTGCCAGCAGCCAAGGGCAGCCCAATCAGCCCCAGCATTTT. Translation: CASSQGQPNQPQHF.